The clone carrying this T cell receptor beta chain has ten or more counts. As yet, its antigen is unknown. TCRdb ran MiXCR on the reads and lists one entry per CDR3 protein. In the table there are about 770,000 distinct CDR3 sequences, 25% to 30% of which are singletons. This sample is part of a study of T cell repertoires in cytomegalovirus infection. About the study: Matching HLA type and CMV infection were both indicated by public TCR beta signatures.

Overall study findings and caveats: Identification of carriers of CMV plus the relevant HLA was achieved through cumulative public TCR beta family frequency.

The sample consisted of cultured CD8+ T cells from PBMCs, taken from culture after CMV antigen stimulation. The TCR originated in a human donor in good health (CMV status not recorded). Some clones in this sample may be carry-over from other donors' samples.

This chain's CDR3 is CASSLGPGLEPDTQYF. The CDR3 coding sequence is TGTGCCAGCAGCTTAGGACCGGGACTCGAGCCAGATACGCAGTATTTT. The chain recombines TRBV7-2 with TRBJ2-3, with a tentative D call TRBD2 (6 bases). V dropped 1 base and J dropped 4 bases, with 15 bases sitting between them. Germline CDR1 SGHTA, CDR2 FQGNSA. The CDR3 is 16 amino acids.